This is a list of T cell receptor beta chains from one sample in a study of T-cell reconstitution after alpha-beta-depleted transplantation in children. A single record per CDR3 protein comes from TCRdb applying MiXCR to the PCR reads. The sample has about 490,000 distinct CDR3 sequences, under 12% seen once; the top ten hold about 2%. The sample was PBMCs, taken before TCRalphabeta/CD19-depleted stem cell transplant. The receptors originated from a child younger than 10 with inherited bone marrow failure, due to receive a stem cell transplant. Each CDR3 is given with its conserved first and last residue. D genes are given only for firm matches. Clone size is shown for a subset of rows, as once, few, many or a class of expanded clone.

many,TRBJ1-5,-,TRBV6-6,CASKIGSGTQHF,TGTGCCAGCAAAATCGGGTCCGGCACCCAGCATTTT
-,TRBJ2-2,TRBD1,TRBV24-1,CATSDTRDRVAGELFF,TGTGCCACAAGTGACACCCGGGACAGGGTAGCCGGGGAGCTGTTTTTT
-,TRBJ2-2,-,TRBV15,CATSSYDGVGELFF,TGTGCCACCAGCAGCTATGATGGGGTGGGGGAGCTGTTTTTT
many,TRBJ2-7,-,TRBV27,CASSNPAGSSYEQYF,TGTGCCAGCAGTAATCCCGCGGGAAGCTCCTACGAGCAGTACTTC
many,TRBJ1-1,-,TRBV6-2/TRBV6-3,CASSYWGNTEAFF,TGTGCCAGCAGTTATTGGGGGAACACTGAAGCTTTCTTT
many,TRBJ2-3,-,TRBV2,CASTARRDTQYF,TGTGCCAGCACCGCGAGGAGAGATACGCAGTATTTT
many,TRBJ2-1,TRBD2,TRBV29-1,CSVPPGLAGGPPYNEQFF,TGCAGCGTGCCTCCGGGACTAGCGGGAGGGCCTCCCTACAATGAGCAGTTCTTC
many,TRBJ2-2,-,TRBV10-3,CAISEYRELFF,TGTGCCATCAGTGAGTACAGGGAGCTGTTTTTT
many,TRBJ1-1,-,TRBV15,CATINPGRGEAFF,TGTGCCACCATCAATCCGGGACGGGGCGAAGCTTTCTTT
few,TRBJ1-2,-,TRBV4-2,CASSQATPGLQKRGYTF,TGTGCCAGCAGCCAAGCGACCCCGGGACTCCAAAAGAGGGGCTACACCTTC
-,TRBJ2-1,-,TRBV28,CASRAGRGHFNEQFF,TGTGCCAGCAGGGCCGGACGTGGGCATTTCAATGAGCAGTTCTTC
many,TRBJ2-1,-,TRBV29-1,CSVEDRWSSYNEQFF,TGCAGCGTTGAAGATCGTTGGAGCTCCTACAATGAGCAGTTCTTC
many,TRBJ2-7,-,TRBV4-2,CASSQESRSGYEQYF,TGTGCCAGCAGCCAAGAGTCCAGATCTGGATACGAGCAGTACTTC
many,TRBJ2-3,-,TRBV4-3,CASSEGATRPDTQYF,TGCGCCAGCAGCGAAGGAGCAACGCGGCCCGATACGCAGTATTTT
many,TRBJ2-7,-,TRBV11-2,CASSLGSLGEQYF,TGTGCCAGCAGCTTAGGGTCCCTGGGCGAGCAGTACTTC
few,TRBJ2-1,TRBD2,TRBV28,CASTSGLAAYNEQFF,TGTGCCAGCACCTCGGGACTAGCGGCATACAATGAGCAGTTCTTC
many,TRBJ2-7,-,TRBV6-2/TRBV6-3,CASSYGQGYYEQYF,TGTGCCAGCAGTTACGGGCAGGGGTACTACGAGCAGTACTTC
few,TRBJ2-1,-,TRBV20-1,CSATGASYNEQFF,TGCAGTGCCACGGGGGCTTCCTACAATGAGCAGTTCTTC
many,TRBJ2-1,-,TRBV12-3/TRBV12-4,CASSLVLGSDDEQFF,TGTGCCAGCAGTTTAGTATTAGGTAGCGACGATGAGCAGTTCTTC
-,TRBJ2-3,TRBD2,TRBV12-3/TRBV12-4,CASIPTERESTDTQYF,TGTGCCAGCATCCCTACCGAGCGGGAGAGCACAGATACGCAGTATTTT
many,TRBJ2-5,TRBD2,TRBV11-2,CASSFGRSGRETQYF,TGTGCCAGCAGCTTCGGACGGAGCGGGAGAGAGACCCAGTACTTC
-,TRBJ1-6,-,TRBV19,CASSIGDYSNSPLHF,TGTGCCAGTAGTATAGGGGATTACTCAAATTCACCCCTCCACTTT
many,TRBJ2-2,-,TRBV5-1,CASSIVAGTGELFF,TGCGCCAGCAGTATAGTGGCGGGCACCGGGGAGCTGTTTTTT
many,TRBJ2-1,-,TRBV11-2,CASSLFLGGNEQFF,TGTGCCAGCAGCTTATTCCTGGGCGGCAATGAGCAGTTCTTC
few,TRBJ1-2,TRBD1,TRBV4-3,CASSHSPGQSYGYTF,TGCGCCAGCAGCCATTCCCCGGGACAGTCCTATGGCTACACCTTC
many,TRBJ2-1,-,TRBV5-1,CASSLGGTGSYNEQFF,TGCGCCAGCAGCTTGGGGGGGACGGGCTCCTACAATGAGCAGTTCTTC
-,TRBJ2-7,TRBD2,TRBV29-1,CSVRGLAGAYEQYF,TGCAGCGTTCGCGGACTAGCGGGGGCCTACGAGCAGTACTTC
many,TRBJ1-5,-,TRBV3-1,CASSFFGGMQPQHF,TGTGCCAGCAGTTTTTTTGGGGGGATGCAGCCCCAGCATTTT
many,TRBJ1-1,-,TRBV3-1,CASSQDRGGINEAFF,TGTGCCAGCAGCCAAGATCGGGGAGGGATCAATGAAGCTTTCTTT
-,TRBJ1-5,-,TRBV7-2,CATAGYNQPQHF,TGTGCCACCGCAGGGTACAATCAGCCCCAGCATTTT
many,TRBJ2-7,TRBD1,TRBV5-1,CASSIAGTVHYEQYF,TGCGCCAGCAGCATCGCCGGGACAGTCCACTACGAGCAGTACTTC
few,TRBJ2-2,-,TRBV20-1,CSARTGPGELFF,TGCAGTGCCAGAACAGGCCCCGGGGAGCTGTTTTTT
many,TRBJ2-1,TRBD1,TRBV18,CASSPYRGRNEQFF,TGTGCCAGCTCGCCATACAGGGGGCGTAATGAGCAGTTCTTC
many,TRBJ1-4,TRBD1,TRBV27,CASSLSAWDSGNEKLFF,TGTGCCAGCAGTTTATCGGCTTGGGACAGCGGTAATGAAAAACTGTTTTTT